The 22 T cell receptor beta chains listed next were all sequenced from one sample in a study of blood T cell repertoires in COVID-19. Clones were sequenced by immunoSEQ multiplex PCR, and TCRdb holds only the in-frame ones, with some missing. The sample yields about 51,000 clones, 75% to 90% seen once. What was sequenced was peripheral blood. All receptors come from a man in his 60s with acute or convalescent COVID-19.

The chain joins TRBV7-9 to TRBJ2-5; D may be TRBD2 (7 bases). Germline V gene sequence: CDR1 SEHNR, CDR2 FQNEAQ (reference sequence). The V gene lost 5 bases and the J gene lost 3 bases, with 13 bases spanning the gap. CDR3 length equals 14 residues. The CDR3 DNA reads TGTGCCAGCAGCCGTAGGGGGGGCGAAGAGACCCAGTACTTC. Its protein product is CASSRRGGEETQYF.

The rearrangement links TRBV27 to TRBJ2-7; TRBD1 agrees at 9 bases. V was pared by 2 bases and J by 2 bases, with 1 base of the junction left unmatched. Germline V gene lookup returns CDR1 MNHEY and CDR2 SMNVEV (reference sequence). The CDR3 runs to 14 residues. CDR3 residues: CASSLGTGPYEQYF. The CDR3 region has the DNA TGTGCCAGCAGTTTAGGGACAGGGCCCTACGAGCAGTACTTC.

This clone was observed a few times. V and J are TRBV7-9 and TRBJ2-7; D remains ambiguous. Trimming took 1 base from V and 2 from J, leaving 3 bases between them. The CDR3 totals 12 residues. The germline V gene encodes CDR1 SEHNR and CDR2 FQNEAQ (reference sequence). CDR3 loop: CASSLVTYEQYF. The CDR3 nucleotides read TGTGCCAGCAGCTTAGTTACCTACGAGCAGTACTTC. The whole variable domain, filled in from reference TRBV7-9 and TRBJ2-7, reads DTGVSQNPRHKITKRGQNVTFRCDPISEHNRLYWYRQTLGQGPEFLTYFQNEAQLEKSRLLSDRFSAERPKGSFSTLEIQRTEQGDSAMYLCASSLVTYEQYFGPGTRLTVT.

The CDR3 region has the DNA TGTGCCACCAAGCGAGGCAGGGGTAACTATGGCTACACCTTC. Its protein is CATKRGRGNYGYTF. The chain links TRBV19 to TRBJ1-2, with TRBD1 as a possible D gene (6 bases). The CDR3 totals 14 residues. V shed 10 bases and J shed 1 base, with 16 bases lying between them. The V gene's germline CDR1 is LNHDA and CDR2 SQIVND (reference sequence). Together with reference TRBV19 and TRBJ1-2, the CDR3 gives the full variable domain: DGGITQSPKYLFRKEGQNVTLSCEQNLNHDAMYWYRQDPGQGLRLIYYSQIVNDFQKGDIAEGYSVSREKKESFPLTVTSAQKNPTAFYLCATKRGRGNYGYTFGSGTRLTVV.

The chain is built from TRBV11-2 and TRBJ2-7; D gene uncertain. The CDR3 length is 14 residues. In germline, CDR1 is SGHAT, CDR2 FQNNGV. The V gene lost 0 bases and the J gene lost 2 bases, with 8 bases spanning the gap. CDR3 sequence (DNA): TGTGCCAGCAGCTTAGACAGGCTCACCTACGAGCAGTACTTC. This gives the protein CASSLDRLTYEQYF.

The genes are TRBV29-1 and TRBJ2-1; maybe TRBD2 (5 bases). The V end lost 6 bases, the J end lost 5 bases, and 20 bases lay between the germline ends. Per the germline V gene, CDR1 is SQVTM and CDR2 is ANQGSEA. CDR3 length: 15 amino acids. The CDR3, as DNA: TGCAGCGTCGGACCGACGTTCTCGGGGAACAATGAGCAGTTCTTC. Translating it yields CSVGPTFSGNNEQFF.

The CDR3 loop is CASRRRGGEDTQYF. The DNA for the CDR3 is TGTGCCAGCCGAAGGCGGGGGGGCGAAGATACGCAGTATTTT. This rearrangement joins TRBV19 to TRBJ2-3; 9 positions agree with TRBD2. The trim removed 9 bases at V and 5 bases at J, leaving 9 bases unmatched. Germline CDR1 is LNHDA and CDR2 is SQIVND (reference sequence). The CDR3 is 14 residues long.

The chain combines TRBV3-1 (or the pseudogene TRBV3-2) with TRBJ1-4, with D maybe TRBD1 (6 bases). CDR3 length: 15 residues. V was clipped by 6 bases and J by 8 bases, with 19 bases between them. In germline, CDR1 is LGHDT, CDR2 YNNKEL (reference sequence). The CDR3: CASSRHEGVGEKLFF. The CDR3 DNA follows: TGTGCCAGCAGTCGTCACGAGGGGGTAGGAGAAAAACTGTTTTTT.

V gene TRBV7-8 combines with J gene TRBJ1-2; a possible D gene is TRBD1 (5 bases). Germline V gene data show CDR1 as SGHVS and CDR2 as FQNEAQ. V lost 6 bases, J lost 4 bases, and 18 bases lay in between. CDR3 length equals 15 residues. The DNA of the CDR3 is TGTGCCAGCAGTTCCGGACAAAACCCTTTCTATGGCTACACCTTC. Its translation is CASSSGQNPFYGYTF.

The J gene is TRBJ2-5, the V gene TRBV19; 10 bases are shared with TRBD2. This CDR3 has 16 amino acids. V dropped 6 bases and J dropped 2; count of bases not matched to a gene: 9. Germline CDR1 and CDR2: LNHDA and SQIVND (reference sequence). As DNA, the CDR3 is TGTGCCAGTAGCGAAGGGGGAGCGGGGGGGCAAGAGACCCAGTACTTC. Its translation is CASSEGGAGGQETQYF.

This clone has a handful of counts. The chain links TRBV5-6 to TRBJ1-1, with unresolved D. The CDR3 length is 14 residues. V lost 5 bases, J lost 5 bases, and 16 bases lay in between. Per germline, CDR1 SGHDT and CDR2 YYEEEE. The CDR3 nucleotides are TGTGCCAGCAGTGACTCTGGGAGGTTGACTGAAGCTTTCTTT. Protein: CASSDSGRLTEAFF.

The rearrangement links TRBV6-5 to TRBJ1-6; D perhaps matches TRBD1 (6 bases). Trimming cost V 6 bases and J 2 bases, with 8 bases left between them. Germline-derived CDR1 and CDR2 are MNHEY and SVGAGI. The CDR3 spans 14 residues. CDR3 nucleotides: TGTGCCAGCAGGGACAGAGCCTATAATTCACCCCTCCACTTT. It is translated as CASRDRAYNSPLHF.

The chain employs TRBV7-9 and TRBJ1-2; no firm D call. CDR3 length: 12 amino acids. V gave up 5 bases and J gave up 2 bases, with 6 bases separating them. Germline values: CDR1 SEHNR, CDR2 FQNEAQ (reference sequence). The CDR3 coding sequence is TGTGCCAGCAGCCAACAGAACTATGGCTACACCTTC. Translation gives CASSQQNYGYTF.

This clone occurred once. This chain connects TRBV9 to TRBJ2-3; 9 nucleotides match TRBD2. V was clipped by 0 bases and J by 7 bases; unmatched bases: 3. From germline, CDR1 is SGDLS and CDR2 YYNGEE. The CDR3 is 14 residues long. The CDR3 sequence: CASSVGGTSNTQYF. CDR3 DNA: TGTGCCAGCAGCGTAGGAGGGACTAGCAATACGCAGTATTTT.

The chain recombines TRBV7-3 with TRBJ2-4, with D maybe TRBD1 (7 bases). The CDR3 consists of 14 residues. Germline values: CDR1 SGHTA, CDR2 FQGTGA. The V end was cut by 5 bases, the J end by 7 bases, with 15 bases between. This CDR3 is CASSAGTASNIQYF. The CDR3 DNA follows: TGTGCCAGCAGCGCGGGGACAGCTTCCAACATTCAGTACTTC.

The chain has TRBV7-7 and TRBJ1-4; 7 positions match TRBD1. Germline V lookup: CDR1 SSHAT, CDR2 FNYEAQ (reference sequence). CDR3 length equals 12 residues. CDR3 coding DNA: TGTGCTAGCGGGACAGATAATGAAAAACTGTTTTTT. As protein: CASGTDNEKLFF.

The chain links TRBV7-9 to TRBJ2-5; D unresolved. Trimming left V 4 bases short and J 1 base short, with 13 bases between. This CDR3 spans 15 amino acids. CDR1 and CDR2 from the germline V gene are SEHNR and FQNEAQ (reference sequence). The CDR3 reads CASSSTWQFQETQYF. CDR3 bases: TGTGCCAGCAGCTCCACCTGGCAATTCCAAGAGACCCAGTACTTC.

The V call is TRBV28, the J call TRBJ2-7; 7 nucleotides line up with TRBD1. CDR1 is MDHEN, CDR2 SYDVKM, per germline. Unmatched junction bases numbered 15, after V lost 6 bases and J lost 1 base. The CDR3 extends over 17 amino acids. The CDR3 bases are TGTGCCAGCAGCACGAGATTACAGGGGCCCGGGTCCTACGAGCAGTACTTC. Encoded protein: CASSTRLQGPGSYEQYF.

This clone was seen once. The chain combines TRBV27 with TRBJ1-6, with TRBD1 identical over 9 bases. The CDR3 is made up of 15 amino acids. CDR1 MNHEY and CDR2 SMNVEV come from the germline V gene (reference sequence). The trim removed 3 bases at V and 10 bases at J, leaving 7 bases unmatched. The CDR3 region is CASSFHGQGSSPLHF. In nucleotides, the CDR3 is TGTGCCAGCAGTTTCCATGGACAGGGGTCATCACCCCTCCACTTT.

In this sample, this clone turned up a few times. The chain employs TRBV27 and TRBJ1-1; D is perhaps TRBD1 (6 bases). Germline CDR1 and CDR2: MNHEY and SMNVEV (reference sequence). Trimming stripped 2 bases from V and 1 base from J, with 11 bases between. CDR3 length: 15 amino acids. This CDR3 is CASSLLGGANTEAFF. CDR3 nucleotides: TGTGCCAGCAGTTTACTAGGGGGAGCGAACACTGAAGCTTTCTTT.

This rearrangement joins TRBV7-9 to TRBJ1-3; 9 bases align to TRBD1. The V segment lost 0 bases and the J segment 0 bases; nucleotides outside the gene matches: 3. CDR1 is SEHNR and CDR2 is FQNEAQ in the germline V gene (reference sequence). This CDR3 has 17 amino acids. This CDR3 is CASSLAVTGGSGNTIYF. CDR3 nucleotides: TGTGCCAGCAGCTTAGCGGTGACAGGGGGCTCTGGAAACACCATATATTTT.

The CDR3 protein is CASSQDLRFYGYTF. CDR3 DNA: TGTGCCAGCAGCCAAGATCTCCGGTTTTATGGCTACACCTTC. This rearrangement joins TRBV3-1 (or the pseudogene TRBV3-2) to TRBJ1-2; D ambiguous. The CDR3 runs 14 residues. The germline CDR1 and CDR2 sequences are LGHDT and YNNKEL (reference sequence). V was shortened by 0 bases and J by 5 bases, with 10 bases between the two germline ends.